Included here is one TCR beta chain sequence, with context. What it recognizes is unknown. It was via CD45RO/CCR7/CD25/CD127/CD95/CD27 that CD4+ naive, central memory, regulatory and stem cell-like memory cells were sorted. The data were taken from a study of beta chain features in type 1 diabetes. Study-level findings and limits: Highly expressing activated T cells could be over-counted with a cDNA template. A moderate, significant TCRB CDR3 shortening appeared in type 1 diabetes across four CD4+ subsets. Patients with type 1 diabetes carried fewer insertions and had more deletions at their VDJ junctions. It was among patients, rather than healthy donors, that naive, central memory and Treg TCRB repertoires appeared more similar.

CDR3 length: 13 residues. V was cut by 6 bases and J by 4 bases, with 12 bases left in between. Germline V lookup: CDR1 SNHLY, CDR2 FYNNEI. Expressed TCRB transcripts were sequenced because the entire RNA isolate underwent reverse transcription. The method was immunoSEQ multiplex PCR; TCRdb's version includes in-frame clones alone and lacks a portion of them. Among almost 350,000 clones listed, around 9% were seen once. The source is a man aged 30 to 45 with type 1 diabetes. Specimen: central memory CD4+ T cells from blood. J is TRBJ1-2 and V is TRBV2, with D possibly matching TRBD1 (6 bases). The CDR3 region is CASRPTGLYGYTF. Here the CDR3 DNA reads TGTGCCAGCAGGCCCACAGGGCTCTATGGCTACACCTTC. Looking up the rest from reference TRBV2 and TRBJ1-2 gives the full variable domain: EPEVTQTPSHQVTQMGQEVILRCVPISNHLYFYWYRQILGQKVEFLVSFYNNEISEKSEIFDDQFSVERPDGSNFTLKIRSTKLEDSAMYFCASRPTGLYGYTFGSGTRLTVV.